The rows below give T cell receptor beta chains drawn from one sample of a study of human T cells and chemical hapten exposure. TCRdb called the 5' RACE reads again in MiXCR, with one record for every CDR3 protein. The sample carries about 140,000 distinct CDR3 sequences, about 4% recorded once. The source is a female donor in good health. The CDR3 runs from the conserved cysteine through the conserved F or W. The D gene is left open where the match is weak. Part of the rows lack a size; the others show once, few, many or a class for expanded clones.

D: TRBD1; V: TRBV6-5; size: NA; J: TRBJ2-7; CDR3: CASSSPRQGRDEQYF; DNA: TGTGCCAGCAGTTCCCCTAGACAGGGGCGGGACGAGCAGTACTTC
D: NA; V: TRBV28; size: many; J: TRBJ2-3; CDR3: CASSPWPGDTQYF; DNA: TGTGCCAGCAGTCCCTGGCCCGGAGATACGCAGTATTTT
D: NA; V: TRBV2; size: many; J: TRBJ1-5; CDR3: CASSDPYQPQHF; DNA: TGTGCCAGCAGTGACCCGTATCAGCCCCAGCATTTT
D: NA; V: TRBV12-3/TRBV12-4; size: many; J: TRBJ1-2; CDR3: CASTTANYGYTF; DNA: TGTGCCAGCACCACAGCTAACTATGGCTACACCTTC
D: NA; V: TRBV19; size: many; J: TRBJ1-2; CDR3: CASSIKDNYGYTF; DNA: TGTGCCAGTAGTATAAAGGATAACTATGGCTACACCTTC
D: NA; V: TRBV3-1; size: NA; J: TRBJ2-1; CDR3: CASSHEGGEQFF; DNA: TGTGCCAGCAGCCATGAAGGGGGTGAGCAGTTCTTC
D: TRBD2; V: TRBV7-2; size: many; J: TRBJ2-7; CDR3: CASSFPERGNYEQYF; DNA: TGTGCCAGCAGCTTCCCAGAGCGGGGAAACTACGAGCAGTACTTC
D: TRBD1; V: TRBV25-1; size: many; J: TRBJ2-7; CDR3: CASSSNRDRVFGEQYF; DNA: TGTGCCAGCAGTAGTAACCGGGACAGGGTATTCGGCGAGCAGTACTTC
D: NA; V: TRBV11-2; size: many; J: TRBJ1-3; CDR3: CASSLDMGSGNTIYF; DNA: TGTGCCAGCAGCTTAGATATGGGTTCTGGAAACACCATATATTTT
D: TRBD2; V: TRBV29-1; size: many; J: TRBJ2-5; CDR3: CSVAPSGGLQETQYF; DNA: TGCAGCGTTGCTCCTAGCGGGGGATTACAAGAGACCCAGTACTTC
D: TRBD1; V: TRBV2; size: many; J: TRBJ2-1; CDR3: CASSEMRGRGEQFF; DNA: TGTGCCAGCAGTGAGATGAGGGGGCGCGGTGAGCAGTTCTTC
D: NA; V: TRBV7-9; size: many; J: TRBJ1-4; CDR3: CASSLGAGVDEKLFF; DNA: TGTGCCAGCAGCTTAGGGGCAGGCGTGGATGAAAAACTGTTTTTT
D: NA; V: TRBV9; size: many; J: TRBJ1-6; CDR3: CASSPRQGLLNSPLHF; DNA: TGTGCCAGCAGCCCCCGTCAGGGGCTACTTAATTCACCCCTCCACTTT
D: TRBD1; V: TRBV12-3/TRBV12-4; size: many; J: TRBJ2-7; CDR3: CASSFGRGHEQYF; DNA: TGTGCCAGCAGTTTTGGCAGGGGGCACGAGCAGTACTTC
D: NA; V: TRBV5-1; size: many; J: TRBJ1-1; CDR3: CASSLVPGSTEAFF; DNA: TGCGCCAGCAGCTTGGTGCCCGGGAGCACTGAAGCTTTCTTT
D: NA; V: TRBV7-9; size: many; J: TRBJ1-4; CDR3: CASSSSRGTEGEKLFF; DNA: TGTGCCAGCAGCTCGTCCCGTGGGACCGAGGGCGAAAAACTGTTTTTT
D: TRBD1; V: TRBV6-5; size: many; J: TRBJ1-1; CDR3: CASKQQGAAPEAFF; DNA: TGTGCCAGCAAACAACAGGGGGCTGCCCCTGAAGCTTTCTTT
D: TRBD1; V: TRBV29-1; size: many; J: TRBJ1-4; CDR3: CSSDRGAEKLFF; DNA: TGCAGCTCGGACAGGGGGGCTGAAAAACTGTTTTTT
D: NA; V: TRBV29-1; size: many; J: TRBJ1-1; CDR3: CSVEDTFLTEAFF; DNA: TGCAGCGTTGAAGACACATTTCTCACTGAAGCTTTCTTT
D: NA; V: TRBV7-9; size: many; J: TRBJ2-2; CDR3: CASNVWGLDTGELFF; DNA: TGTGCCAGCAACGTCTGGGGTCTTGACACCGGGGAGCTGTTTTTT
D: NA; V: TRBV5-1; size: many; J: TRBJ1-2; CDR3: CASSVQSSMYGYTF; DNA: TGCGCCAGCAGCGTGCAATCTTCGATGTATGGCTACACCTTC
D: NA; V: TRBV27; size: NA; J: TRBJ2-3; CDR3: CATGSDTQYF; DNA: TGTGCCACCGGCTCTGATACGCAGTATTTT
D: TRBD1; V: TRBV28; size: many; J: TRBJ1-1; CDR3: CASSFYRGRRNTEAFF; DNA: TGTGCCAGCAGTTTTTACAGGGGGCGCCGGAACACTGAAGCTTTCTTT
D: NA; V: TRBV20-1; size: many; J: TRBJ1-1; CDR3: CSARVSVMNTEAFF; DNA: TGCAGTGCTAGAGTTTCAGTAATGAACACTGAAGCTTTCTTT
D: NA; V: TRBV3-1; size: few; J: TRBJ1-4; CDR3: CASSHSLHRNRGYNEKLFF; DNA: TGTGCCAGCAGCCACTCACTACACAGGAACCGGGGATATAATGAAAAACTGTTTTTT
D: TRBD1; V: TRBV7-2; size: many; J: TRBJ2-7; CDR3: CASSPDRAEQYF; DNA: TGTGCCAGCAGCCCGGACAGGGCGGAGCAGTACTTC
D: NA; V: TRBV6-6; size: many; J: TRBJ2-7; CDR3: CASSYSSWGSQPTYEQYF; DNA: TGTGCCAGCAGTTACTCGAGTTGGGGTTCACAGCCTACCTACGAGCAGTACTTC
D: TRBD1; V: TRBV11-2; size: many; J: TRBJ2-3; CDR3: CASSLPGQGKPGTDTQYF; DNA: TGTGCCAGCAGCTTACCGGGACAGGGAAAGCCGGGCACAGATACGCAGTATTTT
D: NA; V: TRBV7-2; size: few; J: TRBJ2-5; CDR3: CASSTSLRGSQETQYF; DNA: TGTGCCAGCAGCACCTCACTCAGGGGTTCCCAAGAGACCCAGTACTTC
D: NA; V: TRBV5-1; size: many; J: TRBJ2-7; CDR3: CASSFSRGETYEQYF; DNA: TGCGCCAGCAGCTTCAGTCGCGGGGAAACCTACGAGCAGTACTTC
D: NA; V: TRBV10-3; size: NA; J: TRBJ1-5; CDR3: CAISESVSVNQPQHF; DNA: TGTGCCATCAGTGAGTCGGTCAGTGTGAATCAGCCCCAGCATTTT
D: TRBD2; V: TRBV20-1; size: many; J: TRBJ2-3; CDR3: CSAHNQGIAGQQDTQYF; DNA: TGCAGTGCACACAATCAAGGCATAGCGGGGCAACAAGATACGCAGTATTTT
D: TRBD1; V: TRBV29-1; size: many; J: TRBJ1-4; CDR3: CSVKDRGEKLFF; DNA: TGCAGCGTAAAGGACAGGGGTGAAAAACTGTTTTTT
D: TRBD1; V: TRBV15; size: many; J: TRBJ1-1; CDR3: CATSREGQGIFFNKNTEAFF; DNA: TGTGCCACCAGCAGAGAGGGACAGGGAATTTTTTTTAACAAGAACACTGAAGCTTTCTTT
D: TRBD2; V: TRBV5-1; size: many; J: TRBJ2-1; CDR3: CASSLAGSGVTSYNEQFF; DNA: TGCGCCAGCAGCTTGGCGGGTAGCGGGGTCACTTCCTACAATGAGCAGTTCTTC
D: NA; V: TRBV12-3/TRBV12-4; size: many; J: TRBJ1-5; CDR3: CASSPRLGGSQPQHF; DNA: TGTGCCAGCAGCCCCAGGCTAGGAGGTTCTCAGCCCCAGCATTTT
D: NA; V: TRBV12-3/TRBV12-4; size: many; J: TRBJ1-1; CDR3: CASSFRGGTEAFF; DNA: TGTGCCAGCAGTTTCAGGGGTGGGACTGAAGCTTTCTTT
D: NA; V: TRBV28; size: many; J: TRBJ1-3; CDR3: CASSPITRDSGNTIYF; DNA: TGTGCCAGCAGTCCCATAACAAGGGACTCTGGAAACACCATATATTTT
D: NA; V: TRBV29-1; size: many; J: TRBJ1-2; CDR3: CSVQLPPPYGYTF; DNA: TGCAGCGTCCAACTCCCACCTCCCTATGGCTACACCTTC
D: TRBD2; V: TRBV6-1; size: many; J: TRBJ2-7; CDR3: CATLGLAGGRRNEQYF; DNA: TGTGCCACACTCGGGCTAGCGGGGGGTCGTCGGAACGAGCAGTACTTC
D: NA; V: TRBV6-1; size: few; J: TRBJ2-3; CDR3: CASRGQGSPDTQYF; DNA: TGTGCCAGCAGGGGTCAGGGGAGTCCAGATACGCAGTATTTT